This T cell receptor (beta chain) was sequenced during a study of cytomegalovirus exposure and HLA in healthy donors. The wider study: From HLA-typed donors, an early data release held about 85 million unique TCRs.

Primers: 60 Vbeta forward and 13 Jbeta reverse. The assay was immunoSEQ multiplex PCR, and TCRdb's table has in-frame clones only and misses some. The table shows some 200,000 clones, with over 65% occurring only once. CDR3 size: 15 residues. Germline CDR1 and CDR2: MGHRA and YSYEKL. The V segment lost 1 base and the J segment 1 base; nucleotides outside the gene matches: 1. Points from the study as a whole: Most TCR sequences were uncommon, yet certain public TCRs appeared in many donors. 87-base-pair reads could not separate some V segments, including TRBV6-2 and TRBV6-3.

A single count supports this clone. Its antigen remains unknown. The receptor comes from a man between 18 and 29 years old in good health and CMV-seronegative. The rearrangement links TRBV4-1 to TRBJ1-5; 7 bases agree with TRBD1. The sample was PBMCs. The CDR3 nucleotides read TGCGCCAGCAGCCAAGGAGGGGGCAGCAATCAGCCCCAGCATTTT. It is translated as CASSQGGGSNQPQHF.